Included here is one T cell receptor (beta chain) sequence, with context. The study assigned cohorts using participant-reported clinical history. Two consecutive negative NP/OP PCR tests, clearance, or resolved symptoms defined Cohort 3 recovery. V lost 4 bases and J 8 bases, leaving 12 bases between the germline ends. CDR3 length equals 13 residues. Germline loops: CDR1 LNHNV, CDR2 YYDKDF (reference sequence). These data belong to a study of blood T cell repertoires in COVID-19. Study at large: Collection of acute and convalescent COVID-19 samples took place in the United States, Italy and Spain. PBMCs, B-cell-depleted T cells, or T cells were the source of the cDNA or gDNA that made up the material.

Assay used: immunoSEQ multiplex PCR; TCRdb lists only in-frame clones, some missing. Of 250,000 to 350,000 clones in the sample, approximately 89% are singletons; the top ten hold about 5%. The chain recombines TRBV15 with TRBJ2-1; D is perhaps TRBD2 (5 bases). Input material: PBMCs or T cells enriched from blood (not recorded which). The origin of this receptor is a young woman who had recovered from COVID-19. CDR3 sequence: CATSNWPGDEQFF. For the CDR3, the DNA is TGTGCCACCAGCAACTGGCCCGGGGATGAGCAGTTCTTC.